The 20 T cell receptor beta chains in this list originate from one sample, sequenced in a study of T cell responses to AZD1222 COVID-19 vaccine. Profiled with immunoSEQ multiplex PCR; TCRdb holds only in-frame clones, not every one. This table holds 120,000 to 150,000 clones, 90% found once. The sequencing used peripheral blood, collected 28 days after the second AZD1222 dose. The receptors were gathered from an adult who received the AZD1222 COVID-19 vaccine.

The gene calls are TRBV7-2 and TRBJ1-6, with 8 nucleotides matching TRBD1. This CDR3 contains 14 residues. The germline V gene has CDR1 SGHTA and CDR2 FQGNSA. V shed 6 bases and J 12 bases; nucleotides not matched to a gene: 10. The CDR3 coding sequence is TGTGCCAGCAGTGGACAGGGCTGGGGGGGACCCCTCCACTTT. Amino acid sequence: CASSGQGWGGPLHF.

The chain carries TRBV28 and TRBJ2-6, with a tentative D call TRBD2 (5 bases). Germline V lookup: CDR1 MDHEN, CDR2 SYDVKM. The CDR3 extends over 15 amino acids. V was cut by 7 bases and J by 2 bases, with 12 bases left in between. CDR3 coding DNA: TGTGCCAGCAAAGCTACCGGGACTGGGGCCAACGTCCTGACTTTC. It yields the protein CASKATGTGANVLTF.

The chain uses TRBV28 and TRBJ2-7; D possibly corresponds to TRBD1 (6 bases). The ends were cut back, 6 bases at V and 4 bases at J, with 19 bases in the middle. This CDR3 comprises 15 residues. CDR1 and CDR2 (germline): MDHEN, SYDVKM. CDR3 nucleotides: TGTGCCAGCAGCCGAACAGGGAGCTCTTCATACGAGCAGTACGTC. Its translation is CASSRTGSSSYEQYV.

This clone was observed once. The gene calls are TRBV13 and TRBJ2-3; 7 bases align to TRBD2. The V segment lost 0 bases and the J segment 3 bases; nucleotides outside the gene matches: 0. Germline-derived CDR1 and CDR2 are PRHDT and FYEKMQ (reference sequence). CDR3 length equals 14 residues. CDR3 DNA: TGTGCCAGCAGCTTAGGACTAGCGACAGATACGCAGTATTTT. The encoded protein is CASSLGLATDTQYF.

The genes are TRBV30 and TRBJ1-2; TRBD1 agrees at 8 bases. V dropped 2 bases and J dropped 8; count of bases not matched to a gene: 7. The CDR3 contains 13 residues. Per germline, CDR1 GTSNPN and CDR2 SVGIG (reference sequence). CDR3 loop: CAWSPGTGLGYTF. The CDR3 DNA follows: TGTGCCTGGAGTCCTGGGACAGGACTAGGCTACACCTTC.

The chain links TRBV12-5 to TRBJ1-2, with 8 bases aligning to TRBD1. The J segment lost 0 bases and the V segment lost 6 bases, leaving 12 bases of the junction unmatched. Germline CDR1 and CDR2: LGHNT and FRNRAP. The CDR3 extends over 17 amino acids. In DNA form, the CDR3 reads TGTGCTAGTGGACTCCCGGACAGGGAGATACCTAACTATGGCTACACCTTC. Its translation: CASGLPDREIPNYGYTF.

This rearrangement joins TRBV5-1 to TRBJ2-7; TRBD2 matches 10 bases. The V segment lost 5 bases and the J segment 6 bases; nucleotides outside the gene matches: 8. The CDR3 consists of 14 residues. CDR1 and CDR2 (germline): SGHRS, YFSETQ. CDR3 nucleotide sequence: TGCGCCAGCAGGGAAGCGGGGGGGTCCGGCGAGCAGTACGTC. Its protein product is CASREAGGSGEQYV.

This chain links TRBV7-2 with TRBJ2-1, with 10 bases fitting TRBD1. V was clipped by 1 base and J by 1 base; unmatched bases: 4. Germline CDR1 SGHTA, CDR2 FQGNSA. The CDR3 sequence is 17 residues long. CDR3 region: CASSLGQGAVSYNEQFF. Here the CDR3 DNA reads TGTGCCAGCAGCTTAGGACAGGGGGCTGTATCCTACAATGAGCAGTTCTTC.

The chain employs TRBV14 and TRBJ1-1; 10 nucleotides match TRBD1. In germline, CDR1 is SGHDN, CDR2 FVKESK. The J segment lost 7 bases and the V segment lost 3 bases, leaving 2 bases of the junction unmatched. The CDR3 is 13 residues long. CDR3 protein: CASSQGQGLEAFF. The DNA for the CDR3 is TGTGCCAGCAGCCAGGGACAGGGGCTTGAAGCTTTCTTT.

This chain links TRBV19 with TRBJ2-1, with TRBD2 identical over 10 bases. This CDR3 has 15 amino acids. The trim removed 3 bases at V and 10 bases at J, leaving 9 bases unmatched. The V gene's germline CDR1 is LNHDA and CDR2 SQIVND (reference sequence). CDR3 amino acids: CASSMESGRAREQFF. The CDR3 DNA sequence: TGTGCCAGTAGTATGGAAAGCGGGAGGGCAAGGGAGCAGTTCTTC.

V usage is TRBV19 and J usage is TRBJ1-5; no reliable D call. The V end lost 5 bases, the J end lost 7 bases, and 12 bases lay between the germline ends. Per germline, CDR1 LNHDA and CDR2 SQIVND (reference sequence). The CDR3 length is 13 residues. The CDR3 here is CASSWEGGQPQHF. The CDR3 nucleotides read TGTGCCAGTAGTTGGGAGGGAGGGCAGCCCCAGCATTTT.

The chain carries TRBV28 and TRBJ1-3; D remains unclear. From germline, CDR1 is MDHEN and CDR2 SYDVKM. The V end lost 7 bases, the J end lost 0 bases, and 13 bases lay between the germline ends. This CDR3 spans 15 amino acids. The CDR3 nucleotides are TGTGCCAGCATCTCGCGGCGGGTCTCTGGAAACACCATATATTTT. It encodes CASISRRVSGNTIYF.

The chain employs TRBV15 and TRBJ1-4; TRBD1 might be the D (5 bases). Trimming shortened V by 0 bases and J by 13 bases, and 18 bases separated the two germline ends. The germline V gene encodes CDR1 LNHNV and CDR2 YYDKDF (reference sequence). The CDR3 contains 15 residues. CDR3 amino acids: CATSRENLQATGLFF. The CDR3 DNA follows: TGTGCCACCAGCAGAGAAAACCTACAGGCTACTGGACTGTTTTTT.

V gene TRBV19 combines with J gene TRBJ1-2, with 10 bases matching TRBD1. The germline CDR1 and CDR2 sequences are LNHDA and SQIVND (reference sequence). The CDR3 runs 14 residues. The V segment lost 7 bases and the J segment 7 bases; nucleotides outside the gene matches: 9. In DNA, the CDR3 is TGTGCCAGTACCCTCCTGACAGGGGGCGGTGGCTACACCTTC. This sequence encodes CASTLLTGGGGYTF.

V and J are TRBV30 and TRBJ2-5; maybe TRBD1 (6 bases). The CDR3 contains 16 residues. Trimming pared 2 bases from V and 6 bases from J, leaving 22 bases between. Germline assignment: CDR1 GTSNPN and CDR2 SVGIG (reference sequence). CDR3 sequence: CAWSRKGVGHGKTQYF. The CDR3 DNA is TGTGCCTGGAGTCGTAAAGGGGTGGGACACGGAAAGACCCAGTACTTC.

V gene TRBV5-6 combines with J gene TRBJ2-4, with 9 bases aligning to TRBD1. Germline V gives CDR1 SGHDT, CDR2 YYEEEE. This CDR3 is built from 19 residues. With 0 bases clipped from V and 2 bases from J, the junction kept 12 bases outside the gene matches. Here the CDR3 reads CASSLARWVTGGSKNIQYF. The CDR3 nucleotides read TGTGCCAGCAGCTTGGCCCGGTGGGTGACAGGGGGATCCAAAAACATTCAGTACTTC.

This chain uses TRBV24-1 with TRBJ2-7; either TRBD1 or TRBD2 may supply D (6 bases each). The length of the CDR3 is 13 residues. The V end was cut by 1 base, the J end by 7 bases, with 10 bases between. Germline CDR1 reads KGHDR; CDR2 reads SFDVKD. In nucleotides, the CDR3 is TGTGCCACCAGTGATTTAGGGGGGACAGAGCAGTACTTC. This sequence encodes CATSDLGGTEQYF.

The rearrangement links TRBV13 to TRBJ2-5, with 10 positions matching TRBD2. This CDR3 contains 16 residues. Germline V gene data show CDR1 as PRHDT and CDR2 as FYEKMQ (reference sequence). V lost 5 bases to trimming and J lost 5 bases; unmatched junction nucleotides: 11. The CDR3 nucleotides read TGTGCCAGCAGCATCAGTAGCGGGGGGACGGTTGAGACCCAGTACTTC. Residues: CASSISSGGTVETQYF.

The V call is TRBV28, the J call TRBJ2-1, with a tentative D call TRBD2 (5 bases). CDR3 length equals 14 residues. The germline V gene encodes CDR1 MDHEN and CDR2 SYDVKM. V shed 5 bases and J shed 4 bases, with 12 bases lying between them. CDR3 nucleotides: TGTGCCAGCAGTCTAACGGGGTATTACAATGAGCAGTTCTTC. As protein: CASSLTGYYNEQFF.

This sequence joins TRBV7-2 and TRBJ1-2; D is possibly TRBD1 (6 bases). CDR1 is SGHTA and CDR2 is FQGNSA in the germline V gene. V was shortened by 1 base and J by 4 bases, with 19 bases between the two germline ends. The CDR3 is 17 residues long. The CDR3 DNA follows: TGTGCCAGCAGCTTAGTAGGGGGAGGGGGTATGACCTATGGCTACACCTTC. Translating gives CASSLVGGGGMTYGYTF.